Within the sample, the clone carrying this T cell receptor (beta chain) is large. The antigen is unknown. One entry per CDR3 protein, called by TCRdb with MiXCR from the reads. The data hold several thousand distinct CDR3 sequences, with about 33% observed a single time. This sample was included in a study of type 1 regulatory T cells. Study context: T-allo10 is a Tr1-enriched, alloantigen-specific CD4 T cell product made in vitro.

Germline CDR1 SGHRS, CDR2 YFSETQ. V gave up 2 bases and J gave up 2 bases, with 5 bases separating them. The CDR3 runs to 14 residues. General study points: Tr1 cells had a more restricted TCR repertoire than non-Tr1 cells.

Sequencing input: cultured type 1 regulatory T (Tr1) cells, either the whole culture or a sorted fraction (not recorded which). The TCR originated in a human donor in good health. The gene calls are TRBV5-1 and TRBJ2-6; D is ambiguous. For the CDR3, the DNA is TGCGCCAGCAGCTTATCGACTGGGGCCAACGTCCTGACTTTC. This translates into CASSLSTGANVLTF.